The 14 T cell receptor beta chains below were found in one sample sequenced in a study of CD8+CD57+ T cells in acquired aplastic anemia. Patients selected for sequencing had displayed CD8+CD57+ cell expansion by flow cytometry. Genomic DNA acted as the template from which TCR beta VDJ combination and CDR3 sequence profiling were carried out. One entry per CDR3 protein, called by TCRdb with MiXCR from the reads. This sample has 150,000 to 200,000 distinct CDR3 sequences; around 50% occur once, and the top ten carry around 13%. The specimen sequenced was sorted CD4+, CD8+, or CD8+CD57+ T cells (not recorded which) from PBMCs. These receptors came from a human donor with aplastic anemia.

The gene calls are TRBV10-3 and TRBJ1-1; D gene unclear. V was cut by 6 bases and J by 1 base, with 12 bases left in between. The CDR3 consists of 14 residues. Germline lookup yields CDR1 ENHRY and CDR2 SYGVKD. The chain's CDR3 is CAIRETTANTEAFF. The CDR3 DNA is TGTGCCATCAGAGAGACCACAGCGAACACTGAAGCTTTCTTT.

This clonotype was recorded many times. V is TRBV9 and J is TRBJ2-7; D unclear. Germline V lookup: CDR1 SGDLS, CDR2 YYNGEE. CDR3 length equals 13 residues. Trimming left V 0 bases short and J 5 bases short, with 9 bases between. The chain's CDR3 is CASSVGPANEQYF. As DNA, the CDR3 is TGTGCCAGCAGCGTAGGGCCCGCCAACGAGCAGTACTTC. The full variable domain, its missing parts supplied by reference TRBV9 and TRBJ2-7, is DSGVTQTPKHLITATGQRVTLRCSPRSGDLSVYWYQQSLDQGLQFLIQYYNGEERAKGNILERFSAQQFPDLHSELNLSSLELGDSALYFCASSVGPANEQYFGPGTRLTVT.

This clonotype was seen many times. The rearrangement uses TRBV29-1 and TRBJ1-1; 10 positions match TRBD1. Trimming took 8 bases from V and 2 from J; bases not matched to a gene: 5. This CDR3 has 13 residues. The germline CDR1 and CDR2 sequences are SQVTM and ANQGSEA. This CDR3 is CSTRQGANTEAFF. The CDR3 DNA reads as TGCAGCACTCGACAGGGGGCAAACACTGAAGCTTTCTTT.

The chain links TRBV2 to TRBJ1-5, with TRBD1 matching 8 bases. Trimming took 5 bases from V and 0 from J; bases not matched to a gene: 0. CDR3 length: 14 amino acids. Germline CDR1 is SNHLY and CDR2 is FYNNEI. As DNA, the CDR3 is TGTGCCAGCAGTCAGGGGGCTAGCAATCAGCCCCAGCATTTT. Protein sequence: CASSQGASNQPQHF.

The chain combines TRBV29-1 with TRBJ2-1; D is ambiguous. The CDR3 covers 11 residues. Germline CDR1 SQVTM, CDR2 ANQGSEA. V lost 6 bases and J lost 4, with 7 bases in between. The CDR3 coding sequence is TGCAGCGTAGGAGAGTACAATGAGCAGTTCTTC. The encoded protein is CSVGEYNEQFF.

V usage is TRBV6-1 and J usage is TRBJ1-6, with 9 bases that match TRBD1. V was clipped by 6 bases and J by 9 bases; unmatched bases: 9. CDR1 and CDR2 from the germline V gene are MNHNS and SASEGT. The CDR3 spans 15 residues. CDR3 amino acids: CASSRDRVRGSPLHF. The DNA for the CDR3 is TGTGCCAGCAGCCGGGACAGGGTTAGGGGTTCACCCCTCCACTTT.

This clonotype was observed many times. J is TRBJ2-7 and V is TRBV18; no reliable D call. Germline V gene sequence: CDR1 KGHSH, CDR2 LQKENI. The V end was cut by 5 bases, the J end by 2 bases, with 4 bases between. There are 11 residues in the CDR3. The CDR3 DNA sequence: TGTGCCAGCTCAGAAACCTACGAGCAGTACTTC. This translates into CASSETYEQYF.

V and J are TRBV5-4 and TRBJ2-3; unclear D gene. The CDR3 is 16 residues long. Germline V gives CDR1 SGHNT, CDR2 YYREEE (reference sequence). V lost 1 base and J lost 0, with 12 bases in between. This chain's CDR3 is CASSLSHKASTDTQYF. For the CDR3, the DNA is TGTGCCAGCAGCTTGTCGCACAAGGCTAGCACAGATACGCAGTATTTT.

There are many counts of this clonotype. This rearrangement joins TRBV20-1 to TRBJ1-5; 9 bases match TRBD1. J gave up 7 bases and V 5 bases, and 6 bases lay outside the gene matches. There are 13 residues in the CDR3. In germline, CDR1 is DFQATT, CDR2 SNEGSKA (reference sequence). CDR3 in amino acids: CSAHTGGGQPQHF. CDR3 coding DNA: TGCAGTGCTCACACAGGGGGCGGGCAGCCCCAGCATTTT.

This chain links TRBV10-1 with TRBJ1-3, with D possibly being TRBD1 (6 bases). Germline V gene sequence: CDR1 WNHNN, CDR2 SYGVQD (reference sequence). The V end was cut by 2 bases, the J end by 0 bases, with 11 bases between. CDR3 length: 16 amino acids. The CDR3 DNA reads as TGCGCCAGCAGTGAGCCCCGACAGGTCTCTGGAAACACCATATATTTT. Translation: CASSEPRQVSGNTIYF.

Regarding this clonotype: Being one base from a much bigger clone, this may be a read error. V is TRBV9 and J is TRBJ2-7; 9 nucleotides line up with TRBD1. Germline assignment: CDR1 SGDLS and CDR2 YYNGEE. With V trimmed by 4 bases and J by 6 bases, 5 bases remained unmatched. The CDR3 sequence is 13 residues long. In DNA, the CDR3 is TGTGCCAGCAGCCTCGGACAGGGGTCCGAGCAGTACTTC. Translating it yields CASSLGQGSEQYF.

The sample holds many counts of this clonotype. The rearrangement uses TRBV24-1 and TRBJ2-1; 10 nucleotides match TRBD2. The CDR3 loop spans 14 amino acids. V gave up 6 bases and J gave up 9 bases; unmatched junction bases: 7. Germline V gene sequence: CDR1 KGHDR, CDR2 SFDVKD. The CDR3 protein is CATSLKRGGTEQFF. DNA of the CDR3: TGTGCCACCAGTTTGAAGCGGGGGGGCACTGAGCAGTTCTTC.

In this sample, this clonotype turned up a few times. This sequence joins TRBV27 and TRBJ1-4; 7 bases agree with TRBD1. The CDR3 runs 14 residues. Germline V gene data show CDR1 as MNHEY and CDR2 as SMNVEV (reference sequence). Trimming took 3 bases from V and 3 from J; bases not matched to a gene: 1. DNA of the CDR3: TGTGCCAGCAGTTTCGGACAGGCTAATGAAAAACTGTTTTTT. Its translation is CASSFGQANEKLFF.

To note about this clonotype: A much larger clonotype is one base distant, so this may be a read error. The chain links TRBV28 to TRBJ2-7, with a tentative D call TRBD1 (6 bases). Germline CDR1 MDHEN, CDR2 SYDVKM. The CDR3 has 13 residues. CDR3 DNA sequence: TGTGCCAGCAGTCAAAAGGACAGACGCGAGCAGCACTTC. Its protein product is CASSQKDRREQHF.